This T cell receptor beta chain was sequenced in a study of blood T cell repertoires in COVID-19 (dated by TCRdb to about 2020). In the study overall: Samples from collaborators originated in the United States, Italy and Spain and spanned both the acute and convalescent phases of COVID-19. The prospective study material was composed of cDNA or gDNA derived from T cells, B-cell-depleted T cells, or PBMCs. The dataset comprised deeply sampled blood TCRbeta repertoires from subjects exposed to, actively infected with, or recovered from COVID-19. The repertoires were made available in a free public database intended to serve as a resource for research on the immune response to SARS-CoV-2. The samples were drawn from two sources: the first 160 participants of the ongoing ImmuneRACE study, and 950 to 1,500 subjects contributed by 6 global collaborators. Sample metadata almost always included a de-identified subject ID, COVID-19 status, age in years and sex. Where available, HLA class I and class II types were taken from metadata supplied by the sample provider and were not determined by assay-based typing.

Collaborating institutions collected whole blood in K2EDTA tubes following their own protocols. For TCRbeta analysis, collaborators shipped samples as frozen whole blood, isolated PBMCs, or DNA extracted from either of those sample types. Counted from cysteine to phenylalanine, this CDR3 has 13 amino acids. Only CDR3 DNA remains: 39 bases, in frame from the first base. The germline V gene (reference sequence) yields LNHDA for CDR1 and SQIVND for CDR2. At the junction V is shortened by 8 bases and J by 4 bases, with 14 bases in between. A word on this clone: No antigen is known for it. Base qualities are not provided; no much larger clone lies one nucleotide away.

TCRbeta CDR3 regions were amplified from genomic DNA by means of the immunoSEQ Assay, a bias-controlled multiplex PCR. Per the source publication's procedure: Within the assay, amplification of reference gene primers was used to estimate how many nucleated cells each sample contained. To quantify the absolute abundance of each unique TCRbeta CDR3 rearrangement, sequence reads were collapsed and filtered. Productive Simpson clonality was computed per sample as the square root of Simpson's diversity index over productive rearrangements. Here the immuneACCESS table is served through TCRdb, limited to in-frame sequences with V and J called. Missing clones are a known gap in these copies; in checked studies unresolved V genes cover under half, and the rest lacks a known reason. D and trimming come from the DNA, and the V and J calls and clone size come from that table. This sample holds tens of thousands of clones; roughly 84% were observed only once. Over 3% of the sample rests with the top ten.

Summary of the overall study and its limitations: The quantity of clinical and demographic metadata differed by source and by participant and was supplied without curation.

This sequence was found in a man between 65 and 85 years old with acute or convalescent COVID-19. The V gene is TRBV19 and the J gene is TRBJ1-1, with no D gene named confidently. Sequenced input: peripheral blood. The nucleotide sequence reads TGTGCCAGTTCTCTAACGCGGAGCACTGAAGCTTTCTTT. Translated, this is CASSLTRSTEAFF.